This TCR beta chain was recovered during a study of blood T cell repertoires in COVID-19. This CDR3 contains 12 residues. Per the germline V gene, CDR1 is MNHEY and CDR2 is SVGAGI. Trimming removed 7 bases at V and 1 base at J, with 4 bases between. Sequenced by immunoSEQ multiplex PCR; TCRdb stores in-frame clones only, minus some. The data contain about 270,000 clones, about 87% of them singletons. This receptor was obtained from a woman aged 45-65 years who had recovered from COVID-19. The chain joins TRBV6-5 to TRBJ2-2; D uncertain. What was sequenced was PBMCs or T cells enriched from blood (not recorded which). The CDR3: CASNKNTGELFF. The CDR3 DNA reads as TGTGCCAGCAACAAGAACACCGGGGAGCTGTTTTTT.